Below are 17 T cell receptor beta chains sequenced from a single sample in a study of T cell responses to AZD1222 COVID-19 vaccine (dated by TCRdb to the early 2020s). Sample time point, as interpreted from the label and publication: about 28 days (+/-7) after the second vaccine dose. The intended sense of this specimen's treatment or condition label: meningococcal conjugate vaccine given as trial control. The receptor library was made with the immunoSEQ multiplex PCR assay. What TCRdb holds here is the immuneACCESS table cut down to in-frame rearrangements. Part of the clones is not present; checked against another copy, under half of the missing clones reflect an unresolved V gene, and the others are unexplained. The sample records 210,000 or so clones, 94% of which are singletons. The ten most abundant clones make up over 1.5% of the sample. The sample consisted of peripheral blood, taken 28 days after the second dose of the MenACWY control vaccine. All receptors derive from an adult who received the MenACWY meningococcal vaccine as a control.

This chain links TRBV30 with TRBJ1-6, with TRBD1 identical over 10 bases. The trim removed 3 bases at V and 10 bases at J, leaving 3 bases unmatched. The CDR3 is 13 amino acids. The germline CDR1 and CDR2 sequences are GTSNPN and SVGIG (reference sequence). As DNA, the CDR3 is TGTGCCTGGAGAGGACAGGGGGGGTCACCCCTCCACTTT. This gives the protein CAWRGQGGSPLHF.

The chain recombines TRBV29-1 with TRBJ2-5; 9 bases align to TRBD1. Germline V gene sequence: CDR1 SQVTM, CDR2 ANQGSEA. J was trimmed by 4 bases and V by 3 bases; bases with no gene match: 3. The CDR3 is made up of 13 amino acids. Written as DNA, the CDR3 is TGCAGCGTTGAGGGGACAGGGAGAGAGACCCAGTACTTC. Residues: CSVEGTGRETQYF. The variable domain in full, completed from reference TRBV29-1 and TRBJ2-5, reads SAVISQKPSRDICQRGTSLTIQCQVDSQVTMMFWYRQQPGQSLTLIATANQGSEATYESGFVIDKFPISRPNLTFSTLTVSNMSPEDSSIYLCSVEGTGRETQYFGPGTRLLVL.

The V gene is TRBV5-4, the J gene TRBJ1-2; D remains ambiguous. V was cut by 3 bases and J by 4 bases, with 13 bases left in between. Germline V gene lookup returns CDR1 SGHNT and CDR2 YYREEE (reference sequence). The CDR3 loop spans 14 amino acids. This CDR3 reads CASSSQDTGYGYTF. Here the CDR3 DNA reads TGTGCCAGCAGCTCTCAGGATACTGGCTATGGCTACACCTTC. Combining the CDR3 with reference TRBV5-4 and TRBJ1-2 gives the whole variable domain ETGVTQSPTHLIKTRGQQVTLRCSSQSGHNTVSWYQQALGQGPQFIFQYYREEENGRGNFPPRFSGLQFPNYSSELNVNALELDDSALYLCASSSQDTGYGYTFGSGTRLTVV.

The rearrangement joins TRBV5-1 to TRBJ1-6; 7 nucleotides align to TRBD1. V was pared by 5 bases and J by 7 bases, with 9 bases of the junction left unmatched. The length of the CDR3 is 15 residues. In germline, CDR1 is SGHRS, CDR2 YFSETQ. The CDR3 loop is CASSVGGQDNSPLHF. Written as DNA, the CDR3 is TGCGCCAGCAGTGTTGGCGGACAGGACAATTCACCCCTCCACTTT.

In this sample, this clone turned up once. The chain uses TRBV5-1 and TRBJ2-1, with 10 bases identical to TRBD2. Looked up from germline, CDR1 is SGHRS and CDR2 is YFSETQ. With 2 bases clipped from V and 9 bases from J, the junction kept 14 bases outside the gene matches. The CDR3 consists of 17 residues. The CDR3, as DNA: TGCGCCAGCAGCTTATCGGCTAGCGGGAGAATCTTGGTTGAGCAGTTCTTC. Its translation: CASSLSASGRILVEQFF.

This chain's CDR3 is CASSTFRTGTIGNEQFF. The CDR3 DNA reads TGTGCCAGCAGCACGTTTAGGACAGGGACTATTGGGAATGAGCAGTTCTTC. The chain is built from TRBV11-2 and TRBJ2-1; tentatively, D is TRBD1 (8 bases). From germline, CDR1 is SGHAT and CDR2 FQNNGV. Trimming left V 5 bases short and J 7 bases short, with 24 bases between. This CDR3 has 17 amino acids.

The DNA for the CDR3 is TGTGCCAGCAGCCGGGCCTCCAAAAACATTCAGTACTTC. It specifies CASSRASKNIQYF. The chain is built from TRBV27 and TRBJ2-4; D unclear. CDR3 length equals 13 residues. Germline-derived CDR1 and CDR2 are MNHEY and SMNVEV (reference sequence). V lost 6 bases and J lost 2, with 8 bases in between.

This rearrangement joins TRBV19 to TRBJ1-5; D gene ambiguous. This CDR3 is 12 amino acids long. CDR1 and CDR2 (germline): LNHDA, SQIVND (reference sequence). V was trimmed by 3 bases and J by 4 bases, leaving 4 bases between them. The CDR3 protein is CASSIDNQPQHF. The CDR3, as DNA: TGTGCCAGTAGTATTGATAATCAGCCCCAGCATTTT.

The genes are TRBV28 and TRBJ2-4, with D tentatively TRBD1 or TRBD2 (5 bases each). This CDR3 has 16 residues. Looked up from germline, CDR1 is MDHEN and CDR2 is SYDVKM. With 6 bases removed from V and 2 bases from J, the gap between germline ends came to 17 bases. The CDR3 loop is CASRPVLWGTKNIQYF. CDR3 sequence (DNA): TGTGCCAGCAGACCCGTGTTATGGGGGACCAAAAACATTCAGTACTTC.

The rearrangement links TRBV28 to TRBJ1-6; the D is unclear. The CDR3 is 13 residues long. CDR1 and CDR2 from the germline V gene are MDHEN and SYDVKM. The germline V and J ends were trimmed by 7 bases and 8 bases, with 12 bases remaining between them. CDR3 in amino acids: CASTTREDSPLHF. The CDR3, as DNA: TGTGCCAGCACCACGCGGGAAGATTCACCCCTCCACTTT.

The chain carries TRBV25-1 and TRBJ2-7; 11 positions match TRBD2. This CDR3 is built from 15 residues. Germline assignment: CDR1 MGHDK and CDR2 SYGVNS. Trimming at V came to 3 bases and at J to 6 bases, leaving 7 bases not matched to a gene. The CDR3 region has the DNA TGTGCCAGCAGTGATTCTAGCGGGGGGAGGGGCGAGCAGTACTTC. Protein product: CASSDSSGGRGEQYF.

The chain employs TRBV7-9 and TRBJ2-2, with TRBD1 matching 10 bases. The CDR3 has 15 residues. The trim removed 7 bases at V and 3 bases at J, leaving 5 bases unmatched. Looked up from germline, CDR1 is SEHNR and CDR2 is FQNEAQ (reference sequence). CDR3 in DNA: TGTGCCAGCACCCTAGGACAGGGGGACACCGGGGAGCTGTTTTTT. Its translation is CASTLGQGDTGELFF.

This chain links TRBV5-1 with TRBJ2-1; TRBD2 agrees at 10 bases. The CDR3 runs to 15 residues. Germline CDR1 and CDR2: SGHRS and YFSETQ. The V and J ends lost 3 bases and 3 bases, in that order; junction bases with no gene match: 3. CDR3 sequence reads: CASSYSSGGYNEQFF. The CDR3 nucleotides are TGCGCCAGCAGCTATTCTAGCGGGGGCTACAATGAGCAGTTCTTC.

The table lists this clone with a count of one. V usage is TRBV29-1 and J usage is TRBJ2-7, with D tentatively TRBD1 (5 bases). Germline-derived CDR1 and CDR2 are SQVTM and ANQGSEA. The CDR3 is made up of 11 amino acids. V shed 2 bases and J shed 4 bases, with 6 bases lying between them. The CDR3 is CSVEQGYEQYF. Here the CDR3 DNA reads TGCAGCGTTGAACAGGGTTACGAGCAGTACTTC.

The chain employs TRBV6-5 and TRBJ2-3; no firm D call. Germline assignment: CDR1 MNHEY and CDR2 SVGAGI. The CDR3 contains 14 residues. Trimming took off 6 bases at V and 3 bases at J, with 13 bases between the two ends. CDR3: CASSPGQYTDTQYF. CDR3 DNA sequence: TGTGCCAGCAGCCCCGGGCAGTATACAGATACGCAGTATTTT.

The V and J genes are TRBV27 and TRBJ2-1, with TRBD2 identical over 10 bases. This CDR3 is 16 amino acids long. J was trimmed by 5 bases and V by 6 bases; bases with no gene match: 10. The V gene's germline CDR1 is MNHEY and CDR2 SMNVEV (reference sequence). The DNA for the CDR3 is TGTGCCAGCAGCCGGGTAGCGGGAGGCCCTAACAATGAGCAGTTCTTC. Residues: CASSRVAGGPNNEQFF.

In this sample, this clone turned up once. This chain joins TRBV9 and TRBJ2-2; 8 positions agree with TRBD1. Germline CDR1 and CDR2: SGDLS and YYNGEE. V shed 5 bases and J 8 bases; nucleotides not matched to a gene: 2. This CDR3 spans 12 amino acids. CDR3: CASRDRDGELFF. Written as DNA, the CDR3 is TGTGCCAGCAGGGACAGGGATGGGGAGCTGTTTTTT.